This T cell receptor beta chain was sequenced for a study of T cell responses to AZD1222 COVID-19 vaccine. This CDR3 spans 14 amino acids. Germline-derived CDR1 and CDR2 are SGHKS and YYEKEE (reference sequence). Trimming cost V 0 bases and J 5 bases; bases outside gene matches: 4. This table comes from immunoSEQ multiplex PCR, and its TCRdb copy is limited to in-frame clones, with some not included. The sample shows around 140,000 clones, 91% of them seen only once. The sample consisted of peripheral blood, taken 28 days after the second AZD1222 dose. The sequence was collected from an adult who received the AZD1222 COVID-19 vaccine. The V and J genes are TRBV5-5 and TRBJ2-5; 7 positions match TRBD2. In DNA, the CDR3 is TGTGCCAGCAGCTTGGGGCGGACTAGGGAGACCCAGTACTTC. Amino acid sequence: CASSLGRTRETQYF.